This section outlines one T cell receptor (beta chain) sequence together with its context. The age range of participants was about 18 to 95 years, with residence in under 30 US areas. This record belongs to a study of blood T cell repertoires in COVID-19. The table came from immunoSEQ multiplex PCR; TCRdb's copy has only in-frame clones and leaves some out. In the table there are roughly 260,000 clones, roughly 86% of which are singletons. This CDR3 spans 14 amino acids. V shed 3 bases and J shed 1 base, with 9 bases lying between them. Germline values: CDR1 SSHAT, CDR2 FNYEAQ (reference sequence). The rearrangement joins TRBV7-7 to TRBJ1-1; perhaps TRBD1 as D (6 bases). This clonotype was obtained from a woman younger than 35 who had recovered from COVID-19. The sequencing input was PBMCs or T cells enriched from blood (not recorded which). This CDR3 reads CASSFEQGNTEAFF. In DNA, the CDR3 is TGTGCCAGCAGCTTCGAACAGGGGAACACTGAAGCTTTCTTT.